The clone carrying this T cell receptor beta chain was picked up a small number of times. The data were taken from a study of blood T cell repertoires in COVID-19. About the research overall: The samples span acute and convalescent COVID-19 from the United States, Italy and Spain.

The J segment lost 5 bases and the V segment lost 3 bases, leaving 10 bases of the junction unmatched. The CDR3 extends over 15 amino acids. Germline loops: CDR1 SGHRS, CDR2 YFSETQ. Those enrolled in Seattle joined during active infection and were followed longitudinally afterward. Only in-frame clones appear in the TCRdb table, and some are missing; sequencing was by immunoSEQ multiplex PCR. The table shows around 480,000 clones, with around 89% occurring only once. V and J are TRBV5-1 and TRBJ1-1, with 7 positions matching TRBD1. This receptor was obtained from a woman in her forties or fifties with COVID-19, enrolled during active disease. Sequencing was carried out using peripheral blood. CDR3 region: CASSSKTGSGTEAFF. The CDR3 nucleotides read TGCGCCAGCAGCTCGAAGACAGGGTCGGGAACTGAAGCTTTCTTT.